These 25 T cell receptor beta chains were sequenced from one sample in a study of beta chain features in type 1 diabetes (dated by TCRdb to between 2018 and 2020). Their antigens are not known. Summary of the overall study and its limitations: In all four CD4+ subsets, TCRB CDR3 length was moderately but significantly shorter in type 1 diabetes patients.

Library preparation was by the immunoSEQ multiplex PCR assay. The entire isolated RNA was reverse transcribed using the High Capacity cDNA Reverse Transcription Kit, and thus expressed TCRB transcripts were sequenced. TCRdb mirrors the immuneACCESS table, restricted to in-frame sequences. Some clones are absent from its copies; in checked studies, under half trace to an unresolved V gene, and the reason for the others is unknown. In this sample the table shows hundreds of thousands of clones, 15% of which occur a single time. The top ten clones comprise approximately 0.015% of the sample. The sample comprised naive CD4+ T cells from blood. The sample's cell subset or site, from its label and the paper: true naive CD4+ T cells. Every receptor here comes from a man aged 18-30 years with type 1 diabetes.

This clone was picked up a small number of times. This chain uses TRBV28 with TRBJ1-1, with 9 bases matching TRBD1. Germline CDR1 is MDHEN and CDR2 is SYDVKM. This CDR3 has 13 residues. The junction had 8 bases not matched to a gene; V was cut back by 5 bases and J by 10 bases. As DNA, the CDR3 is TGTGCCAGCAGTCTAGGGGACAGGGTTTCAGCTTTCTTT. Residues: CASSLGDRVSAFF. Full variable domain (rest looked up from reference TRBV28 and TRBJ1-1): DVKVTQSSRYLVKRTGEKVFLECVQDMDHENMFWYRQDPGLGLRLIYFSYDVKMKEKGDIPEGYSVSREKKERFSLILESASTNQTSMYLCASSLGDRVSAFFGQGTRLTVV.

The chain employs TRBV28 and TRBJ2-3; 7 bases agree with TRBD2. Trimming took 8 bases from V and 3 from J; bases not matched to a gene: 2. There are 12 residues in the CDR3. Germline values: CDR1 MDHEN, CDR2 SYDVKM. As DNA, the CDR3 is TGTGCCAGCGGGGGGGGAACAGATACGCAGTATTTT. Amino acids: CASGGGTDTQYF.

This chain links TRBV21-1 with TRBJ2-1; the table names TRBD2, a call not compared with the DNA. TRBV21-1 is assigned pseudogene status. This CDR3 is 12 amino acids long. The chain's CDR3 is CASMTWDNEQFF. The DNA of the CDR3 is TGTGCCAGCATGACTTGGGACAATGAGCAGTTCTTC.

This sequence joins TRBV19 and TRBJ1-2; a possible D gene is TRBD1 (5 bases). There are 14 residues in the CDR3. CDR1 is LNHDA and CDR2 is SQIVND in the germline V gene (reference sequence). V lost 4 bases and J lost 4, with 13 bases in between. The CDR3 protein is CASSRTGTVYGYTF. In DNA form, the CDR3 reads TGTGCCAGTAGTAGAACCGGGACTGTCTATGGCTACACCTTC.

V gene TRBV6-5 combines with J gene TRBJ1-1, with 7 bases identical to TRBD1. V gave up 7 bases and J gave up 4 bases; unmatched junction bases: 12. The V gene's germline CDR1 is MNHEY and CDR2 SVGAGI. The CDR3 spans 15 residues. The DNA of the CDR3 is TGTGCCAGCACCCAGGCAGGGGGATATGGCACTGAAGCTTTCTTT. Amino acids: CASTQAGGYGTEAFF.

This clone was recorded a few times. This sequence joins TRBV4-3 and TRBJ2-3, with D possibly being TRBD1 (6 bases). Trimming shortened V by 0 bases and J by 6 bases, and 10 bases separated the two germline ends. The germline V gene has CDR1 LGHNA and CDR2 YSLEER. The CDR3 sequence is 14 residues long. In nucleotides, the CDR3 is TGCGCCAGCAGCCAAGATACAGGGACCGATACGCAGTATTTT. This encodes CASSQDTGTDTQYF.

This clone turned up a few times. This chain uses TRBV5-4 with TRBJ2-7; 9 nucleotides line up with TRBD2. The CDR3 totals 13 residues. CDR1 is SGHNT and CDR2 is YYREEE in the germline V gene (reference sequence). V shed 4 bases, J shed 4 bases, and the junction held 3 bases outside the gene matches. CDR3 nucleotides: TGTGCCAGCAGCCAGCGGGGGGAGTACGAGCAGTACTTC. Translated: CASSQRGEYEQYF. The whole variable domain, filled in from reference TRBV5-4 and TRBJ2-7, reads ETGVTQSPTHLIKTRGQQVTLRCSSQSGHNTVSWYQQALGQGPQFIFQYYREEENGRGNFPPRFSGLQFPNYSSELNVNALELDDSALYLCASSQRGEYEQYFGPGTRLTVT.

The CDR3 sequence is CASSLQGRGTDTQYF. CDR3 nucleotides: TGTGCCAGCAGCCTTCAGGGCAGGGGAACAGATACGCAGTATTTT. The V gene is TRBV11-3, the J gene TRBJ2-3, with D possibly matching TRBD1 (6 bases). This CDR3 comprises 15 residues. In germline, CDR1 is SGHNT, CDR2 YENEEA. Trimming took off 5 bases at V and 3 bases at J, with 15 bases between the two ends.

This clone was found a few times. The chain couples TRBV5-1 to TRBJ1-1; 8 nucleotides agree with TRBD1. V gave up 0 bases and J gave up 1 base; unmatched junction bases: 2. The CDR3 extends over 15 amino acids. The germline V gene has CDR1 SGHRS and CDR2 YFSETQ. The CDR3 is CASSLGGTGNTEAFF. CDR3 DNA sequence: TGCGCCAGCAGCTTGGGGGGGACAGGGAACACTGAAGCTTTCTTT.

The genes are TRBV28 and TRBJ2-5; D ambiguous. V was pared by 2 bases and J by 1 base, with 14 bases between. Germline CDR1 reads MDHEN; CDR2 reads SYDVKM. The CDR3 length is 16 residues. CDR3 amino acids: CASSLPLSILQETQYF. CDR3 in DNA: TGTGCCAGCAGTTTACCCCTATCAATCCTCCAAGAGACCCAGTACTTC.

The chain couples TRBV18 to TRBJ1-1, with unresolved D. Trimming shortened V by 0 bases and J by 3 bases, and 5 bases separated the two germline ends. This CDR3 spans 13 amino acids. The germline V gene has CDR1 KGHSH and CDR2 LQKENI. This CDR3 is CASSPPSDTEAFF. The DNA of the CDR3 is TGTGCCAGCTCACCACCGAGCGACACTGAAGCTTTCTTT.

The chain uses TRBV5-1 and TRBJ2-3, with a possible D match to TRBD2 (6 bases). Germline CDR1 SGHRS, CDR2 YFSETQ. The V gene lost 1 base and the J gene lost 2 bases, with 11 bases spanning the gap. This CDR3 spans 15 amino acids. The CDR3 reads CASSLQGLPTDTQYF. The CDR3 DNA follows: TGCGCCAGCAGCTTGCAGGGACTTCCCACAGATACGCAGTATTTT.

V usage is TRBV27 and J usage is TRBJ2-5; 12 nucleotides match TRBD2. Losses at the gene ends were 4 bases for V and 5 bases for J; bases not matched to a gene: 14. Germline CDR1 MNHEY, CDR2 SMNVEV (reference sequence). CDR3 length equals 18 residues. For the CDR3, the DNA is TGTGCCAGCAGTTCCGCCCGGACTAGCGGGGCCCCTCGGGAGACCCAGTACTTC. Amino acid sequence: CASSSARTSGAPRETQYF.

In the case of this clone: This sample includes further DNA sequences coding for the same CDR3. This rearrangement joins TRBV9 to TRBJ2-3; no clear D gene. V was clipped by 4 bases and J by 0 bases, with 12 bases between them. CDR3 size: 15 residues. Germline V gene sequence: CDR1 SGDLS, CDR2 YYNGEE. The CDR3: CASSSSGGSTDTQYF. The CDR3 nucleotides are TGTGCCAGCAGCTCCTCTGGCGGTAGCACAGATACGCAGTATTTT. The full variable domain, rest sourced from reference TRBV9 and TRBJ2-3, is DSGVTQTPKHLITATGQRVTLRCSPRSGDLSVYWYQQSLDQGLQFLIQYYNGEERAKGNILERFSAQQFPDLHSELNLSSLELGDSALYFCASSSSGGSTDTQYFGPGTRLTVL.

This chain uses TRBV28 with TRBJ2-7; perhaps TRBD1 as D (6 bases). The CDR3 runs to 16 residues. Trimming took off 2 bases at V and 1 base at J, with 15 bases between the two ends. CDR1 MDHEN and CDR2 SYDVKM come from the germline V gene. Here the CDR3 reads CASSLRWGQLSYEQYF. CDR3 bases: TGTGCCAGCAGTTTACGTTGGGGGCAGCTATCCTACGAGCAGTACTTC.

In this sample, this clone turned up once. This chain uses TRBV19 with TRBJ2-1, with no clear D. CDR3 size: 15 residues. V was cut by 1 base and J by 0 bases, with 7 bases left in between. Germline V gives CDR1 LNHDA, CDR2 SQIVND (reference sequence). The CDR3 protein is CASSIARSSYNEQFF. In nucleotides, the CDR3 is TGTGCCAGTAGTATAGCAAGGAGCTCCTACAATGAGCAGTTCTTC.

This chain links TRBV5-1 with TRBJ1-2; tentative D call: TRBD1 (6 bases). V lost 2 bases to trimming and J lost 4 bases, with 9 bases between them. The CDR3 runs 13 residues. Germline V gene lookup returns CDR1 SGHRS and CDR2 YFSETQ. The DNA of the CDR3 is TGCGCCAGCAGCTTAACAGGGTCCTATGGCTACACCTTC. Its protein is CASSLTGSYGYTF.

The V and J genes are TRBV30 and TRBJ2-7; TRBD1 matches at 7 bases. Germline CDR1 is GTSNPN and CDR2 is SVGIG (reference sequence). CDR3 length equals 13 residues. Trimming removed 2 bases from V and 4 bases from J; junction bases left unmatched: 5. The CDR3 DNA reads as TGTGCCTGGAGTCTGGGACAGAATTACGAGCAGTACTTC. Translated, it gives CAWSLGQNYEQYF.

V is TRBV30 and J is TRBJ2-3; D gene unclear. The CDR3 contains 13 residues. Germline lookup yields CDR1 GTSNPN and CDR2 SVGIG (reference sequence). Trimming left V 0 bases short and J 6 bases short, with 10 bases between. CDR3 nucleotide sequence: TGTGCCTGGAGTGTTTTAAGCCCGGATACGCAGTATTTT. The encoded protein is CAWSVLSPDTQYF.

This chain links TRBV9 with TRBJ1-5; D ambiguous. The CDR3 spans 15 residues. The germline gives CDR1 SGDLS, CDR2 YYNGEE. V gave up 1 base and J gave up 6 bases, with 14 bases separating them. The CDR3 DNA follows: TGTGCCAGCAGCGTATTCGAGGGTCGGGGTCAGCCCCAGCATTTT. Translated, it gives CASSVFEGRGQPQHF. Full variable domain (outside the CDR3, taken from reference TRBV9 and TRBJ1-5): DSGVTQTPKHLITATGQRVTLRCSPRSGDLSVYWYQQSLDQGLQFLIQYYNGEERAKGNILERFSAQQFPDLHSELNLSSLELGDSALYFCASSVFEGRGQPQHFGDGTRLSIL.

The gene calls are TRBV7-2 and TRBJ2-1; D uncertain. The CDR3 consists of 15 residues. V shed 7 bases and J shed 0 bases, with 13 bases lying between them. CDR1 is SGHTA and CDR2 is FQGNSA in the germline V gene. DNA for the CDR3: TGTGCCAGCACCTCCTCGCGCCCCTCCTACAATGAGCAGTTCTTC. This translates into CASTSSRPSYNEQFF.

This clone was counted between two and nine times. The chain carries TRBV5-1 and TRBJ2-2, with TRBD2 identical over 7 bases. Trimming cost V 0 bases and J 5 bases; bases outside gene matches: 4. Looked up from germline, CDR1 is SGHRS and CDR2 is YFSETQ. CDR3 size: 15 residues. The CDR3 is CASSLASGRTGELFF. In nucleotides, the CDR3 is TGCGCCAGCAGCTTGGCTAGCGGTAGGACCGGGGAGCTGTTTTTT.

This clone was counted a few times. The gene calls are TRBV15 and TRBJ2-7; 7 bases fit TRBD1. Germline V gene sequence: CDR1 LNHNV, CDR2 YYDKDF (reference sequence). The CDR3 runs 16 residues. With 5 bases clipped from V and 2 bases from J, the junction kept 12 bases outside the gene matches. DNA of the CDR3: TGTGCCACCAGCCCGACCATGACAGGGAACCCCTACGAGCAGTACTTC. This sequence encodes CATSPTMTGNPYEQYF.

The chain carries TRBV6-1 and TRBJ1-2, with 8 bases fitting TRBD1. The ends lost 2 bases at V and 4 bases at J; junction bases unmatched: 6. The CDR3 has 15 amino acids. The V gene's germline CDR1 is MNHNS and CDR2 SASEGT. This CDR3 is CASSEPQGDGYGYTF. CDR3 bases: TGTGCCAGCAGTGAACCACAGGGGGATGGCTATGGCTACACCTTC.

This clone was seen a handful of times. V gene TRBV30 combines with J gene TRBJ2-7; 10 positions agree with TRBD2. V shed 4 bases and J 7 bases; nucleotides not matched to a gene: 7. The CDR3 extends over 13 amino acids. Germline CDR1 and CDR2: GTSNPN and SVGIG (reference sequence). DNA of the CDR3: TGTGCCTGGACTAGCGGGAGTCTGGGGGAGCAGTACTTC. Residues: CAWTSGSLGEQYF.